This T cell receptor (beta chain) is drawn from a study of blood T cell repertoires in COVID-19. About the study: In each case, the material was cDNA or gDNA derived from T cells, B-cell-depleted T cells, or PBMCs.

The table came from immunoSEQ multiplex PCR; TCRdb's copy has only in-frame clones and leaves some out. In the table there are about 110,000 clones, around 90% of which are singletons. This CDR3 is built from 15 residues. Trimming at V came to 5 bases and at J to 4 bases, leaving 9 bases not matched to a gene. Germline V gene sequence: CDR1 SEHNR, CDR2 FQNEAQ (reference sequence). V usage is TRBV7-9 and J usage is TRBJ2-3; 7 bases fit TRBD1. Sequencing was done on a sample of peripheral blood. This TCR was recovered from a woman between 50 and 59 years old with active or convalescent COVID-19. The CDR3 loop is CASSPGQTQADTQYF. In DNA, the CDR3 is TGTGCCAGCAGCCCGGGACAGACCCAGGCAGATACGCAGTATTTT.